Described below is a single TCR beta chain sequence and its context. Its antigen specificity is not known. No much larger clone exists at a distance of one base, and base qualities are not known. In light of the paper, this sample's time point label describes: about 28 days (+/-7) after the second vaccine dose. AZD1222 recipients given second doses at about 4 weeks or at about 12 weeks were pooled, since spike-specific TCR depth and breadth were not found to differ between the two schedules. Vaccinee samples came from UK trials COV001 and COV002, including a single-blind randomized controlled phase 2/3 trial of AZD1222 (ChAdOx1 nCoV-19) in healthy adults. For TCRbeta chain sequencing, PBMC samples were collected from trial participants at day 0 and at day 28 after the second dose. The CDR3 regions of human TCRbeta chains were analyzed by immunosequencing. The authors' analysis ran thus. TCRs in the repertoires were compared against a reference library of SARS-CoV-2-specific TCRs that had been generated with the MIRA antigen-specificity platform. Breadth meant the fraction of unique TCRs that were SARS-CoV-2-associated, whereas depth meant the fraction of total T cells that were SARS-CoV-2-associated. Each spike-specific TCR was assigned to its reactive spike region and to a CD4 or CD8 class using the MIRA data. Log10-transformed breadth and depth values were compared by one-way ANOVA with Sidak's multiple comparisons tests. Held by TCRdb, this immuneACCESS table contains in-frame sequences only and omits some clones. Under half of the omission traces to an unresolved V gene where checked; the cause of the rest is unknown. V and J calls and clone size are given by that table; D and trimming were obtained from the DNA. Across this sample there are under 150,000 clones, with roughly 88% seen only once. Approximately 1.6% of the sample is in the top ten clones.

CDR1 SGHAT and CDR2 FQNNGV were looked up in the germline V gene. From the cysteine up to the phenylalanine, the CDR3 has a length of 14 residues. Of the read, only the CDR3 DNA is kept; its 42 bases are in frame from base 1. Clipping removes 5 bases from V and 9 bases from J, with 12 as the unmatched junction base count. The data belong to a study of T cell responses to AZD1222 COVID-19 vaccine listed by TCRdb under 2021. Study-wide context: TCR sequencing covered 233 trial participants: 200 to 210 given two doses of AZD1222 and 26 given two doses of MenACWY control vaccine. Trial participants were enrolled by age into 18-55, 56-69 and 70-plus year subgroups, with around 150, 28 and 57 TCR-sequenced participants respectively.

What the research found in general, with its limitations: After two AZD1222 doses, spike-specific TCR breadth and depth were significantly higher than at day 0 and than in MenACWY recipients. The 56-69-year group was small, and its depth increase did not reach significance, likely because of low power. No day 14 peak-response samples were available, so repertoires were characterized only after the peak T cell response. Reportedly, almost half of the unique spike-specific TCRs recognized epitopes lying outside the regions that are mutated in the B.1.351 and B.1.1.7 variants. Conclusions about previously exposed vaccinees are limited because only six or seven AZD1222 recipients were SARS-CoV-2 seropositive at baseline. Most participants were white British and females outnumbered males, and the authors suggested that clonal diversity may have been underestimated. The vaccine-associated CD4 TCRs covered the entire spike protein, and the dominant responses fell in regions 160-218 and 743-854.

Sequencing used peripheral blood, obtained 28 days after the second AZD1222 dose. This sequence was found in an adult who received the AZD1222 COVID-19 vaccine. The sequence joins TRBV11-2 to TRBJ1-1; 7 central bases correspond to TRBD1. The CDR3 sequence is CASSLGTAGLQAFF. The base sequence is TGTGCCAGCAGCCTAGGGACAGCGGGACTCCAAGCTTTCTTT.